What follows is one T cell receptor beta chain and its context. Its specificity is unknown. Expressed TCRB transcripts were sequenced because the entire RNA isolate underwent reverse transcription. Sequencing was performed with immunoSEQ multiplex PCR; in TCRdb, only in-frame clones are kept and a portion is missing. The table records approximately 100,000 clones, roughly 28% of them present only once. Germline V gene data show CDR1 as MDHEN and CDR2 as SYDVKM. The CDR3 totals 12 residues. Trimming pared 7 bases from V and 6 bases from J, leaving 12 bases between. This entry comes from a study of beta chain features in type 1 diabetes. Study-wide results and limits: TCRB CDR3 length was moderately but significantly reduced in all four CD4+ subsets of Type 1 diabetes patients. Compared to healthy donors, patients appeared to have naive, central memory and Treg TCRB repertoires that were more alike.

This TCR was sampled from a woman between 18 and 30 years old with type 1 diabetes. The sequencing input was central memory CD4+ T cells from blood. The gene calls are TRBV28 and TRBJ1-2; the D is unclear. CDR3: CASNSERDGYTF. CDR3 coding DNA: TGTGCCAGCAATTCAGAGAGGGATGGCTACACCTTC.